This T cell receptor beta chain comes out of a study of blood T cell repertoires in COVID-19. The wider study: COVID-19 samples, acute and convalescent, were from the United States, Italy and Spain.

With 0 bases removed from V and 7 bases from J, the gap between germline ends came to 20 bases. Germline V gene lookup returns CDR1 SGDLS and CDR2 YYNGEE. The CDR3 sequence is 16 residues long. How the authors handled the data: Reference gene primer amplification gave estimated nucleated cell counts. Sequencing was performed with immunoSEQ multiplex PCR; in TCRdb, only in-frame clones are kept and a portion is missing. V and J calls plus clone size are reproduced from that table; the DNA served to infer D and trimming. This sample yields about 220,000 clones, of which 80% to 90% are seen a single time; under 3.5% belongs to the top ten.

The chain combines TRBV9 with TRBJ2-7, with D maybe TRBD2 (6 bases). This receptor was obtained from a woman between 18 and 30 years old in a cohort exposed to, infected with or recovered from COVID-19 (not recorded which). Sequenced: PBMCs or T cells enriched from blood (not recorded which). CDR3 in DNA: TGTGCCAGCAGCGTAGGAGTCAGTTTGGGGGGAGAGGAGCAGTACTTC. The encoded protein is CASSVGVSLGGEEQYF.